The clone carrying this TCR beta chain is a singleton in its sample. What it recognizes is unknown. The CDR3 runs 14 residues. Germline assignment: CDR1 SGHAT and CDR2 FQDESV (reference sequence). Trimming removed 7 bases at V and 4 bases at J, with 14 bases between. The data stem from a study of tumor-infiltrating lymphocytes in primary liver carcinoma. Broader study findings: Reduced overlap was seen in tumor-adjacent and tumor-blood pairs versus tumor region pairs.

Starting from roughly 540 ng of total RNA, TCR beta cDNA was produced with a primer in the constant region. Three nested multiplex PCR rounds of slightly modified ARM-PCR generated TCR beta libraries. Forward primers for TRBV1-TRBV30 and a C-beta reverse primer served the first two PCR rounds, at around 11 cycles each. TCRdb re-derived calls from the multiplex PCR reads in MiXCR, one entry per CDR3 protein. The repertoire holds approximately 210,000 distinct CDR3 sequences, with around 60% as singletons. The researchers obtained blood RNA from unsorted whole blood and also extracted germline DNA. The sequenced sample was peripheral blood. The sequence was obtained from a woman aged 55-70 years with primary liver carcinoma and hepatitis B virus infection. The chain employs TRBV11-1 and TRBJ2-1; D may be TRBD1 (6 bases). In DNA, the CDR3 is TGTGCCAGCACGCCGGGACAAACATACAATGAGCAGTTCTTC. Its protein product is CASTPGQTYNEQFF.